This T cell receptor (beta chain) was obtained from a study of identical twins. The study's findings and limits: Reduced insertions were recorded for abundant cord blood beta clonotypes, with no such pattern in memory repertoires.

The germline CDR1 and CDR2 sequences are MNHNS and SASEGT. The CDR3 sequence is 15 residues long. The V and J ends lost 3 bases and 4 bases, in that order; junction bases with no gene match: 6. Unique molecular identifiers were present on the cDNA, which also gained a universal primer site by template switching. TCRdb fed the 5' RACE reads into MiXCR, producing one record per CDR3 protein. The sample comprises about 200,000 distinct CDR3 sequences, 6% to 9% of which are singletons, and roughly 2% rests with the top ten. This clonotype was observed at least ten times. No antigen is known for it. The data also belong to a second study, concerning yellow fever vaccine responses in identical twins.

Sequencing was carried out using memory (CD45RO+) T cells sorted from blood. The TCR sequence derives from a woman in her late teens or twenties in good health. The rearrangement joins TRBV6-1 to TRBJ1-5; 7 positions agree with TRBD1. The CDR3 loop reads CASSDGQAENQPQHF. As DNA, the CDR3 is TGTGCCAGCAGTGACGGACAGGCTGAAAATCAGCCCCAGCATTTT.